This T cell receptor beta chain appears in the sequencing data of a study of cytomegalovirus exposure and HLA in healthy donors. At the level of the study: An early data release held 80 million or so unique TCRs from HLA-typed donors.

Comment on this clone: Its matching antigen is unknown.

Study-wide results and limits: For most TCR beta V segments, an earlier analysis put the productive rate at about 90% or about 30% of the time.

PCR was performed using 60 Vbeta and 13 Jbeta primers. Authors' analysis steps: About 11 million of the about 80 million unique TCR beta chains counted in a later analysis were shared. This table comes from immunoSEQ multiplex PCR, and its TCRdb copy is limited to in-frame clones, with some not included. V and J calls and clone size are given by that table; D and trimming were obtained from the DNA. The data hold under 200,000 clones, with around 75% observed a single time. The clonotype was recovered from a man aged 18 to 29 in good health and CMV-seronegative. Sequenced sample: PBMCs.

The CDR3 reads CASSRQGKAFF. The CDR3 coding sequence is TGTGCCAGCAGTAGACAGGGGAAAGCTTTCTTT. This chain links TRBV2 with TRBJ1-1, with 8 bases fitting TRBD1. V gave up 5 bases and J gave up 9 bases; unmatched junction bases: 2. From germline, CDR1 is SNHLY and CDR2 FYNNEI. This CDR3 region has 11 residues.